What follows describes a single TCR beta chain. Its target is not known. These data come from a study of response to subunit inactivated influenza vaccine. Study-level results: Seasonal influenza vaccination, on each occasion, was suggested by the authors to recruit few new T cells.

Germline trimming cut 4 bases from V and 3 bases from J; bases unmatched to any gene: 9. Germline assignment: CDR1 SQVTM and CDR2 ANQGSEA. The CDR3 has 16 residues. Via MiXCR, TCRdb re-called the RT-PCR reads, giving one row per CDR3 protein. The sample consists of around 500,000 distinct CDR3 sequences, about a tenth of them appearing once. This clonotype was sampled from a man between 45 and 60 years old who received an inactivated influenza vaccine. The gene calls are TRBV29-1 and TRBJ2-2; 9 nucleotides line up with TRBD1. The sample was PBMCs from blood, taken roughly 6 weeks after vaccination. CDR3 sequence: CSVAGGQGWDTGELFF. DNA of the CDR3: TGCAGCGTTGCTGGGGGACAGGGATGGGACACCGGGGAGCTGTTTTTT.